The text below deals with one T cell receptor (beta chain). Its antigen is currently unknown. MiXCR was run by TCRdb on the RACE reads, yielding one entry per CDR3 protein. The repertoire holds 95,000 or so distinct CDR3 sequences, with about an eighth as singletons. The data were taken from a study of human T cells and chemical hapten exposure. The overall study: Upper inner arm skin measuring around 2 cm by around 2 cm received 2% DPC for sensitization. The study patch tested 0.01% DPC on the upper back and read results at 6 days. Findings and caveats of the study: Counts of expanded TCRs at PT1 were positively correlated with patch test score.

Per germline, CDR1 SQVTM and CDR2 ANQGSEA. V lost 4 bases and J 3 bases, leaving 15 bases between the germline ends. This CDR3 spans 14 amino acids. The time point denotes: patch test 2, 6 weeks after DPC sensitization. The treatment is: therapeutic diphenylcyclopropenone sensitization with weekly scalp DPC. The TCR was taken from a woman aged 40 to 50 with alopecia areata. Some clones in this sample may be carry-over from other donors' samples. The starting material was whole blood, obtained in connection with sensitization to the hapten diphenylcyclopropenone (DPC). The rearrangement links TRBV29-1 to TRBJ1-1, with a tentative D call TRBD1 (6 bases). The CDR3 is CSVGRGGRYTEAFF. The CDR3 DNA reads TGCAGCGTTGGGAGAGGGGGACGGTACACTGAAGCTTTCTTT.